This T cell receptor beta chain was identified in a study of T-cell reconstitution after alpha-beta-depleted transplantation in children. Study observations and caveats: Elevated TCRbeta diversity at day 60 was traced, in some patients, to surviving recipient T cells and thymic progenitors. As was reported, about two months after transplant, alpha-beta T cells came from several hundred expanded graft clones. T-cell counts and diversity at one year post-transplant came mainly from newly produced T cells.

Regarding this clonotype: What it binds is unknown.

CDR3 length: 14 amino acids. The germline gives CDR1 MNHEY, CDR2 SVGEGT. Losses at the gene ends were 7 bases for V and 4 bases for J; bases not matched to a gene: 8. TCRbeta library construction was performed incorporating unique molecular identifiers. Using its own MiXCR run on the PCR reads, TCRdb lists one record per CDR3 protein. The data show 800,000 to 1,000,000 distinct CDR3 sequences, with 25% to 30% seen just once and around 30% held by the top ten. J is TRBJ2-7 and V is TRBV6-2 or TRBV6-3; 9 nucleotides agree with TRBD1. The TCR was taken from a boy in the first two years of life who had a stem cell transplant for SCID, so the T cells may come from the graft donor. This specimen was PBMCs, mostly from graft donor cells, taken 360 days after TCRalphabeta/CD19-depleted stem cell transplant. In DNA form, the CDR3 reads TGTGCCAGCACCACCGGGACAGGGACTTACGAGCAGTACTTC. The encoded protein is CASTTGTGTYEQYF.